A single sample gave rise to the 3 T cell receptor beta chains below, sequenced in a study of blood T cell repertoires in COVID-19. Clones were sequenced by immunoSEQ multiplex PCR, and TCRdb holds only the in-frame ones, with some missing. This sample has about 83,000 clones, with 65% to 80% found just once. The sequenced material came from peripheral blood. These TCRs come from a woman older than 75 with active or convalescent COVID-19.

The rearrangement joins TRBV29-1 to TRBJ1-1, with D possibly matching TRBD1 (5 bases). Between the trimmed V and J ends, which lost 7 bases and 0 bases, there was a span of 12 bases. The CDR3 has 13 amino acids. In germline, CDR1 is SQVTM, CDR2 ANQGSEA. The CDR3 nucleotides read TGCAGCGCCGAACAGGACATGAACACTGAAGCTTTCTTT. Its translation is CSAEQDMNTEAFF.

The rearrangement links TRBV7-8 to TRBJ2-7, with D tentatively TRBD1 (5 bases). Germline assignment: CDR1 SGHVS and CDR2 FQNEAQ. V lost 6 bases and J 2 bases, leaving 23 bases between the germline ends. This CDR3 contains 17 residues. The DNA of the CDR3 is TGTGCCAGCAGTTCATATCCAGGGCTTGCCGATACCTACGAGCAGTACTTC. Translating it yields CASSSYPGLADTYEQYF. The entire variable domain, with the rest obtained from reference TRBV7-8 and TRBJ2-7, is as follows: GAGVSQSPRYKVAKRGQDVALRCDPISGHVSLFWYQQALGQGPEFLTYFQNEAQLDKSGLPSDRFFAERPEGSVSTLKIQRTQQEDSAVYLCASSSYPGLADTYEQYFGPGTRLTVT.

This clone was recorded only once. For the CDR3, the DNA is TGTGCCAGCAGCCAATTTGGACTAGCGGGGGACGAGCAGTACTTC. Protein sequence: CASSQFGLAGDEQYF. V is TRBV9 and J is TRBJ2-7; TRBD2 agrees at 13 bases. V lost 4 bases, J lost 5 bases, and 6 bases stayed unmatched. Germline V gives CDR1 SGDLS, CDR2 YYNGEE. The CDR3 runs to 15 residues.